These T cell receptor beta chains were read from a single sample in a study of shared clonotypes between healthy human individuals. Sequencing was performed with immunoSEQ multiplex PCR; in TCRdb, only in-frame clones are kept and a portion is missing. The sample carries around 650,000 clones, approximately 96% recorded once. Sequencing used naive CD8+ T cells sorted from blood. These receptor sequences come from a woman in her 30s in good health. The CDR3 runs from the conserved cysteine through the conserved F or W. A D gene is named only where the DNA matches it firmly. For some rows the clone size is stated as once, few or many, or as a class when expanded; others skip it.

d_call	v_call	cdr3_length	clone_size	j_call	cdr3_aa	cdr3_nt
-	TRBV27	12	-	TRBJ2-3	CASSPITDTQYF	TGTGCCAGCAGTCCGATTACAGATACGCAGTATTTT
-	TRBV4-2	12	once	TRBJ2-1	CASSLGGNEQFF	TGTGCCAGCAGCCTAGGAGGCAATGAGCAGTTCTTC
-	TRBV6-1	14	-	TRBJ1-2	CASSELGTGNGYTF	TGTGCCAGCAGTGAATTGGGCACGGGTAATGGCTACACCTTC
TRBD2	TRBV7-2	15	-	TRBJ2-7	CASSTLAGGDYEQYF	TGTGCCAGCAGCACGCTAGCGGGAGGGGACTACGAGCAGTACTTC
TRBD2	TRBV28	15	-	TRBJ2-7	CASRPRLAANYEQYF	TGTGCCAGCAGACCCAGACTAGCGGCTAATTACGAGCAGTACTTC
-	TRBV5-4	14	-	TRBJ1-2	CASSYGTAATGYTF	TGTGCCAGCAGCTACGGGACCGCCGCTACTGGCTACACCTTC
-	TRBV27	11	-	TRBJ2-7	CASSAGLEQYF	TGTGCCAGCAGTGCCGGGCTTGAGCAGTACTTC
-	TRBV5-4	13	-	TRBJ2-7	CASSFGTTYEQYF	TGTGCCAGCAGCTTTGGCACCACCTACGAGCAGTACTTC
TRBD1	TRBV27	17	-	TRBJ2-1	CASSLTRQGPSYNEQFF	TGTGCCAGCAGTTTAACCAGACAGGGGCCTTCCTACAATGAGCAGTTCTTC
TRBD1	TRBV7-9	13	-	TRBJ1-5	CASSWDRSQPQHF	TGTGCCAGCAGCTGGGACAGGAGTCAGCCCCAGCATTTT
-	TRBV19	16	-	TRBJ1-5	CASSIYAGDGNQPQHF	TGTGCCAGTAGTATATATGCGGGGGACGGCAATCAGCCCCAGCATTTT
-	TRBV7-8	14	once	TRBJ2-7	CASSLSGTKYEQYF	TGTGCCAGCAGCTTAAGCGGAACGAAATACGAGCAGTACTTC
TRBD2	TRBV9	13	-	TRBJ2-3	CASSEGTSWVQYF	TGTGCCAGCAGCGAGGGGACTAGCTGGGTGCAGTATTTT
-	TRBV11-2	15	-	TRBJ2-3	CASSLGGVLVDTQYF	TGTGCCAGCAGCTTAGGAGGGGTTCTGGTAGATACGCAGTATTTT
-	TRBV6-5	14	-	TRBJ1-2	CASSYSLGGNGYTF	TGTGCCAGCAGTTACTCGTTGGGTGGGAATGGCTACACCTTC
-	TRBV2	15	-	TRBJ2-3	CASPSEDSSTDTQYF	TGTGCCAGCCCTTCCGAGGATTCTAGCACAGATACGCAGTATTTT
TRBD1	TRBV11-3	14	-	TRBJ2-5	CASSPNRGQETQYF	TGTGCCAGCAGCCCTAACAGGGGGCAAGAGACCCAGTACTTC
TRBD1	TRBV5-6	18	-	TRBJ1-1	CASSHEGQGIKTNTEAFF	TGTGCCAGCAGCCACGAGGGACAGGGGATAAAAACGAACACTGAAGCTTTCTTT
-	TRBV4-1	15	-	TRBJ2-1	CASSQGERIYNEQFF	TGCGCCAGCAGCCAGGGTGAGCGGATATACAATGAGCAGTTCTTC
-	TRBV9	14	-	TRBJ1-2	CASSVSTSNYGYTF	TGTGCCAGCAGCGTCTCCACTTCTAACTATGGCTACACCTTC
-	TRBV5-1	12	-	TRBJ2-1	CASNIGGNEQFF	TGCGCCAGCAACATAGGGGGTAATGAGCAGTTCTTC
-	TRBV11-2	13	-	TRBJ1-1	CATPPDSLTEAFF	TGTGCCACCCCCCCCGACAGTCTCACTGAAGCTTTCTTT
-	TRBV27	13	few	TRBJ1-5	CASSFGGNQPQHF	TGTGCCAGCAGTTTTGGGGGAAATCAGCCCCAGCATTTT
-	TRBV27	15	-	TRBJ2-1	CASSLTVFSYNEQFF	TGTGCCAGCAGCCTAACAGTCTTCTCCTACAATGAGCAGTTCTTC
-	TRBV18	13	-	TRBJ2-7	CASSGQSSYEQYF	TGTGCCAGCTCAGGACAGAGCTCCTACGAGCAGTACTTC
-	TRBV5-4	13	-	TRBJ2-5	CASNVAATETQYF	TGTGCCAGCAACGTCGCGGCCACCGAGACCCAGTACTTC
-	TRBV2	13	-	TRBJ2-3	CASSDWGADTQYF	TGTGCCAGCAGTGATTGGGGGGCAGATACGCAGTATTTT
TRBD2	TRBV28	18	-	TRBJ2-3	CASSLGIAGMTSTDTQYF	TGTGCCAGCAGTTTAGGTATAGCGGGCATGACTAGCACAGATACGCAGTATTTT
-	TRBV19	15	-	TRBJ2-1	CASSIVPGVSNEQFF	TGTGCCAGTAGTATAGTTCCAGGGGTGAGCAATGAGCAGTTCTTC
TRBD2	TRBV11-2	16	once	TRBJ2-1	CASSLLEREAYNEQFF	TGTGCCAGCAGCCTGCTTGAGCGGGAGGCTTACAATGAGCAGTTCTTC
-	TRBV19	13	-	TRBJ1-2	CASSMGPRYGYTF	TGTGCCAGTAGTATGGGTCCCCGCTATGGCTACACCTTC
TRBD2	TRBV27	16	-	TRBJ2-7	CASSPPGSGSSYEQYF	TGTGCCAGCAGTCCCCCAGGTAGCGGGAGCTCCTACGAGCAGTACTTC
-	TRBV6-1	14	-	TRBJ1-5	CASSETGVGQPQHF	TGTGCCAGCAGTGAAACGGGGGTGGGACAGCCCCAGCATTTT
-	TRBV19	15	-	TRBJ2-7	CASSMFGEMGYEQYF	TGTGCCAGTAGTATGTTCGGGGAGATGGGTTACGAGCAGTACTTC
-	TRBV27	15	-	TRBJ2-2	CASSLTGTLIGELFF	TGTGCCAGCAGTTTAACCGGGACTTTGATCGGGGAGCTGTTTTTT
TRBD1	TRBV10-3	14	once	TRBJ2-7	CAISPTGGLWEQYF	TGTGCCATCAGTCCTACAGGGGGCCTATGGGAGCAGTACTTC
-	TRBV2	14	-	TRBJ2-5	CASSVISTLETQYF	TGTGCCAGCAGTGTAATTAGCACACTGGAGACCCAGTACTTC
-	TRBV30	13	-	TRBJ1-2	CAWSVPGLGGYTF	TGTGCCTGGAGCGTTCCAGGGTTAGGGGGCTACACCTTC
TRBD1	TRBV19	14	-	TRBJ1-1	CASSNRQGATEAFF	TGTGCCAGTAGTAACCGACAGGGGGCGACTGAAGCTTTCTTT
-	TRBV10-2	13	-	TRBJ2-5	CASSDGGLETQYF	TGCGCCAGCAGTGACGGAGGGTTGGAGACCCAGTACTTC
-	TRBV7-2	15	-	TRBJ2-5	CASTPRVGHQETQYF	TGTGCCAGCACTCCCCGGGTGGGGCACCAAGAGACCCAGTACTTC
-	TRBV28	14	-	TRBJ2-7	CASSSPSRAYEQYF	TGTGCCAGCAGTTCCCCTTCCAGGGCCTACGAGCAGTACTTC
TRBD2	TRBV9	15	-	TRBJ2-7	CASSPGLAGAHEQYF	TGTGCCAGCAGCCCGGGACTAGCGGGAGCCCACGAGCAGTACTTC
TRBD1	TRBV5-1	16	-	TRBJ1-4	CASSLGRGRPNEKLFF	TGCGCCAGCAGCTTGGGAAGGGGGCGGCCTAATGAAAAACTGTTTTTT
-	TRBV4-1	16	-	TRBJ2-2	CASAPGRGVDTGELFF	TGCGCCAGCGCCCCAGGGAGAGGGGTCGACACCGGGGAGCTGTTTTTT
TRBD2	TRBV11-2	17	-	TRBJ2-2	CASSLGGGGRVTGELFF	TGTGCCAGCAGCTTAGGCGGCGGCGGGAGAGTAACCGGGGAGCTGTTTTTT